The 29 T cell receptor beta chains below were found in one sample sequenced in a study of human thymus T cells (TCRdb year 2020). Thymus tissue was collected as surgical resects that were removed during corrective cardiac surgery. Library method: the immunoSEQ multiplex PCR assay. The clones in this table, taken by TCRdb from immuneACCESS, are in-frame only. Not every clone is retained; where verified, under half of the shortfall comes from an unresolved V gene, and the cause of the rest is unknown. Here the sample has roughly 120,000 clones; over 85% occur a single time. The ten most abundant clones make up around 0.025% of the sample. Sequences were obtained from thymus tissue. Every receptor here comes from a boy younger than two with a congenital heart defect but otherwise immunologically healthy.

The genes are TRBV28 and TRBJ2-2; 11 bases fit TRBD2. The CDR3 has 19 residues. Trimming at V came to 5 bases and at J to 4 bases, leaving 15 bases not matched to a gene. The germline V gene has CDR1 MDHEN and CDR2 SYDVKM. CDR3 nucleotide sequence: TGTGCCAGCAGTCCCTTACTAGCGGGGGTCCCCGAAGGCACCGGGGAGCTGTTTTTT. Translated: CASSPLLAGVPEGTGELFF.

J is TRBJ2-7 and V is TRBV2; D is unresolved. The CDR3 is 13 residues long. In germline, CDR1 is SNHLY, CDR2 FYNNEI. The ends were cut back, 7 bases at V and 2 bases at J, with 12 bases in the middle. In nucleotides, the CDR3 is TGTGCCAGCACCCCAGGCCAAACCTACGAGCAGTACTTC. This sequence encodes CASTPGQTYEQYF.

The chain is built from TRBV14 and TRBJ2-7; 7 nucleotides agree with TRBD1. The germline V gene has CDR1 SGHDN and CDR2 FVKESK. The CDR3 consists of 16 residues. V was clipped by 3 bases and J by 2 bases; unmatched bases: 10. The DNA of the CDR3 is TGTGCCAGCAGCCACGAATCCGGGACAGACCCCTACGAGCAGTACTTC. This translates into CASSHESGTDPYEQYF.

This chain joins TRBV4-2 and TRBJ2-1, with D perhaps matching TRBD2 (7 bases). V was shortened by 0 bases and J by 0 bases, with 12 bases between the two germline ends. The CDR3 totals 17 residues. Germline V gene data show CDR1 as LGHNA and CDR2 as YNFKEQ. CDR3 sequence reads: CASSQETGGSSYNEQFF. In DNA form, the CDR3 reads TGTGCCAGCAGCCAAGAAACGGGGGGCTCCTCCTACAATGAGCAGTTCTTC.

The chain joins TRBV11-3 to TRBJ1-1; TRBD1 is a possible D gene (6 bases). Germline loops: CDR1 SGHNT, CDR2 YENEEA. This CDR3 region has 12 residues. With 9 bases removed from V and 8 bases from J, the gap between germline ends came to 16 bases. The CDR3 sequence is CASEKRGQEAFF. The CDR3 nucleotides are TGTGCCAGTGAGAAGCGGGGACAAGAAGCTTTCTTT.

The genes are TRBV2 and TRBJ2-4; 12 bases agree with TRBD2. CDR1 SNHLY and CDR2 FYNNEI come from the germline V gene. V trimming: 1 base; J trimming: 6 bases; junction bases outside the gene matches: 7. This CDR3 spans 17 amino acids. CDR3 bases: TGTGCCAGCAGTGAAGGACTAGCGGGGGTGGCTACAAACATTCAGTACTTC. It specifies CASSEGLAGVATNIQYF. Full variable domain (rest looked up from reference TRBV2 and TRBJ2-4): EPEVTQTPSHQVTQMGQEVILRCVPISNHLYFYWYRQILGQKVEFLVSFYNNEISEKSEIFDDQFSVERPDGSNFTLKIRSTKLEDSAMYFCASSEGLAGVATNIQYFGAGTRLSVL.

This clone was picked up one time. The rearrangement joins TRBV5-1 to TRBJ2-1; 10 bases map to TRBD1. This CDR3 spans 16 amino acids. Per germline, CDR1 SGHRS and CDR2 YFSETQ. With 3 bases clipped from V and 3 bases from J, the junction kept 6 bases outside the gene matches. Written as DNA, the CDR3 is TGCGCCAGCAGCTGCCGGGACAGGGGTGGCTACAATGAGCAGTTCTTC. Residues: CASSCRDRGGYNEQFF. Full variable domain (outside the CDR3, taken from reference TRBV5-1 and TRBJ2-1): KAGVTQTPRYLIKTRGQQVTLSCSPISGHRSVSWYQQTPGQGLQFLFEYFSETQRNKGNFPGRFSGRQFSNSRSEMNVSTLELGDSALYLCASSCRDRGGYNEQFFGPGTRLTVL.

The V and J genes are TRBV4-2 and TRBJ2-3; no definite D call. Between the trimmed V and J ends, which lost 1 base and 1 base, there was a span of 3 bases. The CDR3 is 13 residues long. The germline V gene encodes CDR1 LGHNA and CDR2 YNFKEQ. The CDR3 is CASSQVGTDTQYF. CDR3 in DNA: TGTGCCAGCAGCCAAGTGGGCACAGATACGCAGTATTTT.

This CDR3 is CASRTQGFSNQPQHF. CDR3 DNA sequence: TGTGCCAGCAGGACTCAGGGTTTTAGCAATCAGCCCCAGCATTTT. The rearrangement links TRBV6-1 to TRBJ1-5; D may be TRBD1 (5 bases). Germline V gene sequence: CDR1 MNHNS, CDR2 SASEGT. The CDR3 extends over 15 amino acids. V shed 6 bases and J shed 0 bases, with 12 bases lying between them.

This rearrangement joins TRBV28 to TRBJ2-1, with D possibly being TRBD2 (6 bases). With 2 bases removed from V and 8 bases from J, the gap between germline ends came to 25 bases. The CDR3 is 18 amino acids. Germline CDR1 reads MDHEN; CDR2 reads SYDVKM. CDR3 region: CASSLLPKAGTGTYEQFF. The CDR3 DNA follows: TGTGCCAGCAGTTTACTCCCCAAGGCGGGGACGGGCACCTATGAGCAGTTCTTC.

The CDR3 here is CATAERGGTDTQYF. CDR3 sequence (DNA): TGCGCCACCGCAGAGCGGGGGGGCACAGATACGCAGTATTTT. This chain uses TRBV4-3 with TRBJ2-3, with 9 bases matching TRBD2. CDR1 LGHNA and CDR2 YSLEER come from the germline V gene. V lost 10 bases and J lost 1; bases outside the gene matches: 6. The CDR3 extends over 14 amino acids.

This chain links TRBV7-3 with TRBJ2-1; TRBD2 agrees at 8 bases. There are 15 residues in the CDR3. Germline trimming cut 3 bases from V and 5 bases from J; bases unmatched to any gene: 6. CDR1 is SGHTA and CDR2 is FQGTGA in the germline V gene. For the CDR3, the DNA is TGTGCCAGCAGCTTCCGCGGGGGGCACAACAATGAGCAGTTCTTC. This gives the protein CASSFRGGHNNEQFF.

A single count supports this clone. The chain is built from TRBV6-1 and TRBJ1-1; unclear D gene. V was shortened by 5 bases and J by 7 bases, with 14 bases between the two germline ends. The CDR3 is 13 residues long. The germline CDR1 and CDR2 sequences are MNHNS and SASEGT. CDR3 protein: CASSHNSSHEAFF. CDR3 DNA sequence: TGTGCCAGCAGTCACAACAGCTCCCATGAAGCTTTCTTT.

The genes are TRBV19 and TRBJ2-6; D is unresolved. Germline CDR1 LNHDA, CDR2 SQIVND (reference sequence). V lost 3 bases to trimming and J lost 4 bases, with 25 bases between them. This CDR3 spans 20 amino acids. CDR3 nucleotide sequence: TGTGCCAGTAGTATGTCCCTCGGGCCGGACCGTTTTGCCGGGGCCAACGTCCTGACTTTC. Translation gives CASSMSLGPDRFAGANVLTF. Filled out from reference TRBV19 and TRBJ2-6, the complete variable domain reads DGGITQSPKYLFRKEGQNVTLSCEQNLNHDAMYWYRQDPGQGLRLIYYSQIVNDFQKGDIAEGYSVSREKKESFPLTVTSAQKNPTAFYLCASSMSLGPDRFAGANVLTFGAGSRLTVL.

This CDR3 is CASSLDKGLNTEAFF. The CDR3 DNA follows: TGTGCCAGCAGCTTAGATAAGGGGTTGAACACTGAAGCTTTCTTT. This chain links TRBV11-3 with TRBJ1-1; maybe TRBD1 (5 bases). Germline CDR1 SGHNT, CDR2 YENEEA. The CDR3 covers 15 residues. Trimming took off 0 bases at V and 0 bases at J, with 8 bases between the two ends.

CDR3 sequence: CASSHPFAGKGYNEQFF. For the CDR3, the DNA is TGCGCCAGCAGCCATCCATTTGCAGGGAAAGGCTACAATGAGCAGTTCTTC. The chain has TRBV4-1 and TRBJ2-1; D possibly corresponds to TRBD1 (5 bases). V lost 3 bases, J lost 3 bases, and 18 bases lay in between. This CDR3 is 17 amino acids long. Per germline, CDR1 MGHRA and CDR2 YSYEKL.

The V call is TRBV5-4, the J call TRBJ1-6; D is undetermined. Trimming stripped 1 base from V and 9 bases from J, with 14 bases between. In germline, CDR1 is SGHNT, CDR2 YYREEE (reference sequence). CDR3 size: 15 residues. DNA of the CDR3: TGTGCCAGCAGCTTGTTCCAGGATGGATCTTCACCCCTCCACTTT. It encodes CASSLFQDGSSPLHF.

The chain combines TRBV7-3 with TRBJ2-1, with 12 nucleotides matching TRBD2. Germline V CDR1 and CDR2: SGHTA, FQGTGA. CDR3 size: 15 residues. J gave up 4 bases and V 5 bases, and 3 bases lay outside the gene matches. DNA for the CDR3: TGTGCCAGCAGCCTAGCGGGGGGGCGATACAATGAGCAGTTCTTC. Its translation: CASSLAGGRYNEQFF.

This clone is a singleton in its sample. The chain combines TRBV2 with TRBJ2-1; tentative D call: TRBD2 (7 bases). The CDR3 extends over 14 amino acids. V was clipped by 4 bases and J by 6 bases, with 13 bases between them. The V gene's germline CDR1 is SNHLY and CDR2 FYNNEI. CDR3 in amino acids: CASSGRGGGNEQFF. CDR3 sequence (DNA): TGTGCCAGCAGTGGCAGGGGAGGGGGCAATGAGCAGTTCTTC.

This chain connects TRBV15 to TRBJ1-3; 7 bases line up with TRBD1. The length of the CDR3 is 15 residues. CDR1 and CDR2 (germline): LNHNV, YYDKDF (reference sequence). V was clipped by 9 bases and J by 7 bases; unmatched bases: 15. CDR3 residues: CATTSGTVTLNTIYF. The CDR3 region has the DNA TGTGCCACTACATCCGGGACAGTAACCCTGAACACCATATATTTT.

CDR3 sequence reads: CRGRNSYGYTF. The DNA for the CDR3 is TGCAGGGGACGGAACAGCTATGGCTACACCTTC. The V call is TRBV20-1, the J call TRBJ1-2, with TRBD1 as a possible D gene (5 bases). The germline V gene encodes CDR1 DFQATT and CDR2 SNEGSKA (reference sequence). CDR3 length: 11 residues.

The gene calls are TRBV4-2 and TRBJ1-2; the match to TRBD1 covers 8 bases. V shed 4 bases and J 8 bases; nucleotides not matched to a gene: 15. The CDR3 consists of 16 residues. CDR1 is LGHNA and CDR2 is YNFKEQ in the germline V gene. CDR3 coding DNA: TGTGCCAGCAGCCCCGGGAGGGACAGGCCTCAAATAGGCTACACCTTC. Amino acids: CASSPGRDRPQIGYTF.

The V and J genes are TRBV18 and TRBJ2-5, with a possible D match to TRBD2 (5 bases). The CDR3 is 15 amino acids. Germline V CDR1 and CDR2: KGHSH, LQKENI. V was shortened by 6 bases and J by 2 bases, with 16 bases between the two germline ends. DNA of the CDR3: TGTGCCAGCTCGCTTACGGGGATATATCAAGAGACCCAGTACTTC. The encoded protein is CASSLTGIYQETQYF.

This sequence joins TRBV4-1 and TRBJ2-6, with 10 nucleotides matching TRBD1. Trimming took 3 bases from V and 2 from J; bases not matched to a gene: 10. In germline, CDR1 is MGHRA, CDR2 YSYEKL. The CDR3 is made up of 19 amino acids. The CDR3 DNA is TGCGCCAGCAGCCAGCTACTGGACAGGGGGATAACTGGGGCCAACGTCCTGACTTTC. This encodes CASSQLLDRGITGANVLTF.

The genes are TRBV10-3 and TRBJ1-4; 10 bases align to TRBD1. CDR3 length: 14 amino acids. Germline V lookup: CDR1 ENHRY, CDR2 SYGVKD. V trimming: 4 bases; J trimming: 5 bases; junction bases outside the gene matches: 1. In DNA form, the CDR3 reads TGTGCCATCAGTGGGGGACAGGGGAATGAAAAACTGTTTTTT. Amino acids: CAISGGQGNEKLFF.

A single count supports this clone. The chain is built from TRBV19 and TRBJ2-5; 8 positions agree with TRBD2. Unmatched junction bases numbered 5, after V lost 3 bases and J lost 2 bases. The germline gives CDR1 LNHDA, CDR2 SQIVND (reference sequence). This CDR3 is built from 15 residues. The CDR3 loop is CASSMSSGLQETQYF. The DNA of the CDR3 is TGTGCCAGTAGTATGTCTAGCGGGTTACAAGAGACCCAGTACTTC.

This clone was seen a few times. The gene calls are TRBV19 and TRBJ1-2, with 9 nucleotides matching TRBD1. The germline gives CDR1 LNHDA, CDR2 SQIVND (reference sequence). This CDR3 spans 11 amino acids. Germline trimming cut 6 bases from V and 8 bases from J; bases unmatched to any gene: 1. This CDR3 is CASRTGGGYTF. In nucleotides, the CDR3 is TGTGCCAGTAGGACAGGGGGAGGCTACACCTTC.

The J gene is TRBJ1-1, the V gene TRBV30, with D possibly TRBD1 on 6 matching bases. The CDR3 has 14 residues. The germline CDR1 and CDR2 sequences are GTSNPN and SVGIG (reference sequence). With 2 bases removed from V and 5 bases from J, the gap between germline ends came to 15 bases. CDR3 sequence: CAWSRRGQGTEAFF. In DNA form, the CDR3 reads TGTGCCTGGAGTCGCAGGGGACAAGGGACTGAAGCTTTCTTT.

The chain recombines TRBV5-8 with TRBJ2-2; 8 positions match TRBD2. The CDR3 is 18 residues long. V dropped 1 base and J dropped 0; count of bases not matched to a gene: 8. Germline CDR1 SGHTS, CDR2 YDEGEE. The CDR3 DNA is TGTGCCAGCAGCTTGCCTCCGGGACTAGTGGCGAACACCGGGGAGCTGTTTTTT. This encodes CASSLPPGLVANTGELFF.